This TCR beta chain was observed in a study of identical twins. Germline CDR1 and CDR2: SGHDN and FVKESK. CDR3 length: 15 residues. Deletions cut 4 bases from V and 3 bases from J, with 15 bases between. Unique molecular identifiers were in the cDNA, with template-switch universal primer binding. MiXCR, run by TCRdb on the 5' RACE reads, gives a single entry per CDR3 protein. The sample has under 1 million distinct CDR3 sequences; about 12% are singletons. The sample holds a few counts of this clonotype. Antigen unknown. Overall study results and limits: Excess twin sharing in beta out-of-frame sequences was weaker.

These same records also appear under a second study, on yellow fever vaccine responses in identical twins.

This TCR was sampled from a woman under 30 in good health. The material sequenced was PBMCs. The chain employs TRBV14 and TRBJ1-1; TRBD1 is a possible D gene (6 bases). The CDR3 sequence is CASSPRTAGDTEAFF. DNA of the CDR3: TGTGCCAGCAGCCCAAGAACGGCAGGGGACACTGAAGCTTTCTTT.